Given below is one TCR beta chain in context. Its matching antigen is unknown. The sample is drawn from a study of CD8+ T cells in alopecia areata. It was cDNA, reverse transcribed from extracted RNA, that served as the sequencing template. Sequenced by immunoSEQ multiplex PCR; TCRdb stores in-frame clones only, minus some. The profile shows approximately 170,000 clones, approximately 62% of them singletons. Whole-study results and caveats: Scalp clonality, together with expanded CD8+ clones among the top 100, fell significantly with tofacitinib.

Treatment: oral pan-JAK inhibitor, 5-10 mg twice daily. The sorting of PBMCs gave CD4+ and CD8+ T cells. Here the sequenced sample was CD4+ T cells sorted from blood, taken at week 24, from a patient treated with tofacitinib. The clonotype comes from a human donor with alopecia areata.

DNA for the CDR3: TGTGCCAGCAGTGAAGAGGACGGCAGCTCTGGAAACACCATATATTTT. It codes for CASSEEDGSSGNTIYF. J is TRBJ1-3 and V is TRBV25-1; D is unclear. This CDR3 is 16 amino acids long. The V gene's germline CDR1 is MGHDK and CDR2 SYGVNS. Trimming cost V 2 bases and J 0 bases, with 11 bases left between them. Filled out from reference TRBV25-1 and TRBJ1-3, the complete variable domain reads EADIYQTPRYLVIGTGKKITLECSQTMGHDKMYWYQQDPGMELHLIHYSYGVNSTEKGDLSSESTVSRIRTEHFPLTLESARPSHTSQYLCASSEEDGSSGNTIYFGEGSWLTVV.